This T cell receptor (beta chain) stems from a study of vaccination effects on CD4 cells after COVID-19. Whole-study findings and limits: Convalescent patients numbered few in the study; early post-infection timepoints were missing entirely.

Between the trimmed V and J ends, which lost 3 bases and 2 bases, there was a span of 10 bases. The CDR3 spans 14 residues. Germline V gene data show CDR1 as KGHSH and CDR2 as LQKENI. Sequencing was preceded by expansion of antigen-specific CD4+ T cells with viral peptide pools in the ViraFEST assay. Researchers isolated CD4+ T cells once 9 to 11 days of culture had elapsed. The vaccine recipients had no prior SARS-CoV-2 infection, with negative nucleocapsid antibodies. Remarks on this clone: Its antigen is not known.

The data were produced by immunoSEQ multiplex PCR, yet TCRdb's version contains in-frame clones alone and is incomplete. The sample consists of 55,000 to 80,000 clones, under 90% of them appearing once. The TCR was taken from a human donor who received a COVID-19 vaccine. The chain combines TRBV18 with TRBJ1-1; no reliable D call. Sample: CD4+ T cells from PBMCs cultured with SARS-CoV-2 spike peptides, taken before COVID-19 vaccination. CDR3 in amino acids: CASSPQRQNTEAFF. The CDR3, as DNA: TGTGCCAGCTCACCGCAGAGACAAAACACTGAAGCTTTCTTT.